The clone carrying this TCR beta chain was counted only a few times. Its specificity is not known. The CDR3 length is 12 residues. Germline values: CDR1 ENHRY, CDR2 SYGVKD. Trimming removed 6 bases at V and 4 bases at J, with 6 bases between. TCRalpha and TCRbeta libraries used 5'RACE with constant-segment primers and UMIs. Each CDR3 protein gets one entry after TCRdb re-called the 5' RACE reads with MiXCR. The sample yields about 360,000 distinct CDR3 sequences, roughly an eighth seen once. This entry is derived from a study of T-cell memory formation after mild COVID-19. Points from the study as a whole: The study found balanced CD4/CD8 in clones contracting day 15 to 85 and a CD4+ lean in later expanders. The CD4+ clones that contracted clustered mainly within CM and EM, and the CD8+ clones concentrated in EMRA.

The clonotype was recovered from a man aged 18 to 29 who had mild COVID-19 (a few samples of this study predate the infection). Cell type and time point are not known. Sequences were obtained from PBMCs or a T cell subset sorted from them (not recorded which). The rearrangement joins TRBV10-3 to TRBJ1-4; D is unresolved. The chain's CDR3 is CAISGGNEKLFF. CDR3 nucleotide sequence: TGTGCCATCAGCGGCGGTAATGAAAAACTGTTTTTT.